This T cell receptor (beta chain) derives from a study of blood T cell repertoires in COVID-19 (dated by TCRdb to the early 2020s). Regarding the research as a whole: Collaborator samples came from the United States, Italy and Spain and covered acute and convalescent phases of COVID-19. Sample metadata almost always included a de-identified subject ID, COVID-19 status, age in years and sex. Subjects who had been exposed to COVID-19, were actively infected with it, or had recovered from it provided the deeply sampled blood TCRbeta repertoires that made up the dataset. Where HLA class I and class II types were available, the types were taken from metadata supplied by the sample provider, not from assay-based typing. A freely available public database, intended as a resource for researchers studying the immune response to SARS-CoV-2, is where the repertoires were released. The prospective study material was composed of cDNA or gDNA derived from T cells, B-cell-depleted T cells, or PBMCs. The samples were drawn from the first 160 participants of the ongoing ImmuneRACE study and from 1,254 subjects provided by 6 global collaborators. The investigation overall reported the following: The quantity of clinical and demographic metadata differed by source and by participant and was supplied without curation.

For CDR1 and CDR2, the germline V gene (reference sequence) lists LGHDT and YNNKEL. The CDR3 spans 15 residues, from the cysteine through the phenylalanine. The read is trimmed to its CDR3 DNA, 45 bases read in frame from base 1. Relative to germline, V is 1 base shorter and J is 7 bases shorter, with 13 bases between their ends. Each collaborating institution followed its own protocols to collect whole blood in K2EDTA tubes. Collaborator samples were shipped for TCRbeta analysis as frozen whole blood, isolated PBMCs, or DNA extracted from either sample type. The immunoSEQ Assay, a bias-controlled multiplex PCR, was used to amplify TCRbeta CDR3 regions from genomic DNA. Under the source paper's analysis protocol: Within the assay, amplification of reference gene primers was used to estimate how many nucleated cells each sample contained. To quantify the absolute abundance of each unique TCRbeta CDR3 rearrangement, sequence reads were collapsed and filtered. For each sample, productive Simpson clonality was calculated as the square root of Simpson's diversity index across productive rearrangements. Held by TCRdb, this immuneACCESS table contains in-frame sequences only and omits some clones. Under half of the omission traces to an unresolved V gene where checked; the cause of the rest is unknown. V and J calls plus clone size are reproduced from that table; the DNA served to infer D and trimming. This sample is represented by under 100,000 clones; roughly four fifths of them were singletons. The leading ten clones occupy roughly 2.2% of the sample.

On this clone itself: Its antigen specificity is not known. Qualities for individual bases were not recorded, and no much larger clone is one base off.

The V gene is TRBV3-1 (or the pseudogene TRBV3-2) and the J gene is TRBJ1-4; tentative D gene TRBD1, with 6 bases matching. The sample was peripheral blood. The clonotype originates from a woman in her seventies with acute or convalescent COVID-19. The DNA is TGTGCCAGCAGCCAAGTTACAGGGTCGGTTGAAAAACTGTTTTTT. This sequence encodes CASSQVTGSVEKLFF.